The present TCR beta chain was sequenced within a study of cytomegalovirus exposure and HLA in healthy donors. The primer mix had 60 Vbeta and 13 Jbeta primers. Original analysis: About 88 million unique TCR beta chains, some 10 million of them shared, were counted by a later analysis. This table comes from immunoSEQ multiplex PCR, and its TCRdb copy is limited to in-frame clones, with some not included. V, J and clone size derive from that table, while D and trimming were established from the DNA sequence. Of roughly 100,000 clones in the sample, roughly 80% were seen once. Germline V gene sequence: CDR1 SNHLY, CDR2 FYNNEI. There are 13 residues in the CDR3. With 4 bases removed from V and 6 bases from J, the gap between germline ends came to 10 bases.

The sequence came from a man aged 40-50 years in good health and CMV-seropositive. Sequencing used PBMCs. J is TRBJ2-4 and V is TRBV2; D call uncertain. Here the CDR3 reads CASSVVKRNIQYF. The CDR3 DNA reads TGTGCCAGCAGTGTTGTGAAGCGAAACATTCAGTACTTC.